These T cell receptor beta chains were read from a single sample in a study of siplizumab effects on memory and regulatory T cells. Using immunoSEQ multiplex PCR, the repertoire was profiled, and TCRdb retains in-frame clones only, with some absent. The sample lists some 97,000 clones; about 95% were seen once. Material: non-Treg CD4+ T cells sorted from blood. These TCRs come from a human donor in good health. The conserved cysteine and the conserved F or W are not part of the CDR3 here. A clone size is listed for some rows: how often the clone was seen (once, few, many), or a class if it is expanded.

TRBV5-1	TRBJ2-1	-	ASSLGQGSWNEQF
TRBV5-4	TRBJ2-3	-	ASSLPVSTDTQY
TRBV19	TRBJ2-6	-	ASSIGIGTGSPGANVLT
TRBV9	TRBJ1-3	-	ASSVTRGNGNTIY
TRBV30	TRBJ1-6	-	AWSAGQDNSPLH
TRBV28	TRBJ2-6	-	ASSYTSGANVLT
TRBV19	TRBJ2-1	-	ASSIELSSYNEQF
TRBV4-1	TRBJ2-1	-	ASSVMGREGKNNEQF
TRBV5-1	TRBJ2-1	once	ASSPRRGSSYNEQF
TRBV30	TRBJ1-3	-	AWSVQGAAGNTIY
TRBV27	TRBJ2-7	-	ASSTQGYEQY
TRBV5-1	TRBJ2-5	-	ASSPGGDQETQY
TRBV29-1	TRBJ1-2	-	SAGKNYGYT
TRBV19	TRBJ2-3	-	ASSSSTPNTDTQY